The clone carrying this T cell receptor (beta chain) was recorded once. Antigen unknown. This sample is drawn from a study of cytomegalovirus exposure and HLA in healthy donors. The study's findings and limits: A missense DCLRE1C variant was associated with V- and J-gene trimming of TCR beta chains in a later analysis, and an independent cohort replicated the association. On later analysis, the bulk of CMV-associated TCR beta chains appeared to be HLA-restricted.

Germline V gives CDR1 SGHAT, CDR2 FQNNGV. V lost 1 base, J lost 2 bases, and 12 bases lay in between. CDR3 size: 16 residues. Primers for the PCR totalled 60 Vbeta and 13 Jbeta. Produced via immunoSEQ multiplex PCR; TCRdb's table is partial and in-frame only. The data hold about 130,000 clones, with over 80% observed a single time. J is TRBJ1-3 and V is TRBV11-2; D remains unclear. The material sequenced was PBMCs. The receptor comes from a man in his late teens or twenties in good health and CMV-seropositive. CDR3 amino acids: CASSLGSGIAGNTIYF. The CDR3 region has the DNA TGTGCCAGCAGCTTAGGTTCGGGGATAGCTGGAAACACCATATATTTT.